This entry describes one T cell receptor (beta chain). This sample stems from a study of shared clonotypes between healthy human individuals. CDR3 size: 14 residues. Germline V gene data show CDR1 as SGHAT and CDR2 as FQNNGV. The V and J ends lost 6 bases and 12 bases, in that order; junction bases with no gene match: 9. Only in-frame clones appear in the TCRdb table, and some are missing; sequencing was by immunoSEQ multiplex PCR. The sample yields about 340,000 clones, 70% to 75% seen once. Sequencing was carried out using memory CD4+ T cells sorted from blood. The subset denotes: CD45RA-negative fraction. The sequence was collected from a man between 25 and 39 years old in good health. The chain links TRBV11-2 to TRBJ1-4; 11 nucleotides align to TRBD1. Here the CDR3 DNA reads TGTGCCAGCAGGAAACCGGGACAGGGGGGTGAACTGTTTTTT. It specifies CASRKPGQGGELFF.